Below are 26 T cell receptor beta chains sequenced from a single sample in a study of blood T cell repertoires in COVID-19. Assay used: immunoSEQ multiplex PCR; TCRdb lists only in-frame clones, some missing. The table lists some 150,000 clones, about four fifths of them singletons. Material: peripheral blood. The receptors here all came from a human donor in a cohort sampled during active COVID-19.

This chain uses TRBV6-5 with TRBJ1-1, with D unclear. Germline loops: CDR1 MNHEY, CDR2 SVGAGI. The CDR3 extends over 13 amino acids. V lost 3 bases to trimming and J lost 3 bases, with 8 bases between them. The CDR3 DNA reads as TGTGCCAGCAGTTATTTGAGAGACACTGAAGCTTTCTTT. Amino acid sequence: CASSYLRDTEAFF.

V and J are TRBV6-4 and TRBJ1-2, with D unresolved. The CDR3 is made up of 13 amino acids. Germline CDR1 MRHNA, CDR2 SNTAGT. The germline V and J ends were trimmed by 7 bases and 5 bases, with 14 bases remaining between them. For the CDR3, the DNA is TGTGCCAGCAATGGCGGGCCTCCTTATGGCTACACCTTC. This translates into CASNGGPPYGYTF.

J is TRBJ1-2 and V is TRBV27, with D uncertain. Germline CDR1 is MNHEY and CDR2 is SMNVEV (reference sequence). V was clipped by 0 bases and J by 4 bases, with 6 bases between them. This CDR3 is 13 amino acids long. The CDR3 sequence: CASSLSASYGYTF. The CDR3 nucleotides read TGTGCCAGCAGTTTATCGGCAAGCTATGGCTACACCTTC.

The gene calls are TRBV25-1 and TRBJ1-2, with 10 bases fitting TRBD1. V lost 3 bases, J lost 3 bases, and 1 base stayed unmatched. Germline lookup yields CDR1 MGHDK and CDR2 SYGVNS. The CDR3 is 14 residues long. This CDR3 reads CASSEGTGDYGYTF. The CDR3 DNA reads as TGTGCCAGCAGTGAGGGGACAGGGGACTATGGCTACACCTTC.

The chain recombines TRBV7-9 with TRBJ1-3; 11 bases map to TRBD1. The CDR3 consists of 18 residues. V was clipped by 5 bases and J by 5 bases; unmatched bases: 14. Germline V gene sequence: CDR1 SEHNR, CDR2 FQNEAQ (reference sequence). CDR3 DNA sequence: TGTGCCAGCAGCACCTACCTAATGGGACAGGGGGACCGAAACACCATATATTTT. It translates to CASSTYLMGQGDRNTIYF.

The rearrangement joins TRBV6-1 to TRBJ1-4; 11 nucleotides match TRBD1. This CDR3 contains 17 residues. Germline CDR1 reads MNHNS; CDR2 reads SASEGT. V dropped 2 bases and J dropped 7; count of bases not matched to a gene: 9. The CDR3 DNA reads TGTGCCAGCAGTGAATTGTCCCCTGGGACAGGGGGTGAAAAACTGTTTTTT. This sequence encodes CASSELSPGTGGEKLFF.

For the CDR3, the DNA is TGTGCCACGACTAGCGGGGGGGCTCGGGATACGCAGTATTTT. Protein product: CATTSGGARDTQYF. This rearrangement joins TRBV2 to TRBJ2-3; 14 bases fit TRBD2. V was pared by 10 bases and J by 6 bases, with 6 bases of the junction left unmatched. The CDR3 contains 14 residues. Per germline, CDR1 SNHLY and CDR2 FYNNEI.

This clone was seen only once. The chain has TRBV2 and TRBJ2-3; unclear D gene. This CDR3 contains 12 residues. Trimming removed 7 bases at V and 4 bases at J, with 9 bases between. Germline lookup yields CDR1 SNHLY and CDR2 FYNNEI. The CDR3 DNA sequence: TGTGCCAGCAAGTCCAGCGCAGATACGCAGTATTTT. This sequence encodes CASKSSADTQYF.

This chain uses TRBV4-1 with TRBJ2-5, with 12 positions matching TRBD2. The junction had 3 bases not matched to a gene; V was cut back by 0 bases and J by 1 base. This CDR3 comprises 17 residues. Germline CDR1 and CDR2: MGHRA and YSYEKL. This CDR3 reads CASSQDPSGGGQETQYF. The CDR3 coding sequence is TGCGCCAGCAGCCAAGATCCTAGCGGGGGGGGCCAAGAGACCCAGTACTTC.

The chain recombines TRBV10-2 with TRBJ1-1, with a weak D call TRBD1 (6 bases). The germline V and J ends were trimmed by 7 bases and 1 base, with 13 bases remaining between them. The CDR3 loop spans 14 amino acids. Germline-derived CDR1 and CDR2 are WSHSY and SAAADI. CDR3 DNA: TGCGCCAGCACCCCGGGACATAAGAACACTGAAGCTTTCTTT. This translates into CASTPGHKNTEAFF.

The chain recombines TRBV2 with TRBJ1-5, with D tentatively TRBD1 (6 bases). In germline, CDR1 is SNHLY, CDR2 FYNNEI. V lost 8 bases to trimming and J lost 4 bases, with 12 bases between them. The CDR3 has 13 amino acids. CDR3 loop: CASVGQPNQPQHF. CDR3 in DNA: TGTGCCAGCGTAGGACAGCCAAATCAGCCCCAGCATTTT.

The chain couples TRBV18 to TRBJ1-1; possibly TRBD1 for D (5 bases). This CDR3 contains 16 residues. V was shortened by 6 bases and J by 3 bases, with 20 bases between the two germline ends. Looked up from germline, CDR1 is KGHSH and CDR2 is LQKENI. This chain's CDR3 is CASSPDRPGLDTEAFF. DNA for the CDR3: TGTGCCAGCTCTCCAGACAGACCTGGCCTTGACACTGAAGCTTTCTTT.

The V call is TRBV6-5, the J call TRBJ2-1, with 11 bases aligning to TRBD2. J lost 6 bases, V lost 4 bases, and 2 bases had no gene match. The length of the CDR3 is 14 residues. Germline V gene data show CDR1 as MNHEY and CDR2 as SVGAGI. The CDR3 bases are TGTGCCAGCAGTTTAGCGGGGGGGCCCAATGAGCAGTTCTTC. It encodes CASSLAGGPNEQFF.

The chain combines TRBV6-5 with TRBJ1-5, with a possible D match to TRBD1 (5 bases). From germline, CDR1 is MNHEY and CDR2 SVGAGI. CDR3 length equals 13 residues. Trimming took 6 bases from V and 6 from J, leaving 12 bases between them. CDR3 nucleotide sequence: TGTGCCAGCAGCTCAGCAGGGTCTCAGCCCCAGCATTTT. Encoded protein: CASSSAGSQPQHF.

The chain employs TRBV28 and TRBJ1-6; perhaps TRBD1 as D (6 bases). V dropped 3 bases and J dropped 3 bases, with 9 bases sitting between them. This CDR3 spans 15 amino acids. The germline V gene has CDR1 MDHEN and CDR2 SYDVKM. CDR3 nucleotide sequence: TGTGCCAGCAGTTTCCAGGGGCTCTATAATTCACCCCTCCACTTT. It codes for CASSFQGLYNSPLHF.

The chain joins TRBV28 to TRBJ2-5; perhaps TRBD2 as D (5 bases). The CDR3 totals 14 residues. Germline CDR1 is MDHEN and CDR2 is SYDVKM. Trimming pared 5 bases from V and 5 bases from J, leaving 15 bases between. CDR3 bases: TGTGCCAGCAGTGAGACCCGGGGTGGGGAGACCCAGTACTTC. Translation gives CASSETRGGETQYF.

The CDR3 nucleotides are TGCAGTGCTAGTTTACTAGCGGGAGGAAGAGAAAACATTCAGTACTTC. As protein: CSASLLAGGRENIQYF. This chain connects TRBV20-1 to TRBJ2-4, with 12 nucleotides matching TRBD2. The CDR3 totals 16 residues. The germline gives CDR1 DFQATT, CDR2 SNEGSKA (reference sequence). The J segment lost 5 bases and the V segment lost 3 bases, leaving 8 bases of the junction unmatched.

The CDR3 loop is CASSTGGENTEAFF. As DNA, the CDR3 is TGTGCCAGCAGCACAGGGGGCGAGAACACTGAAGCTTTCTTT. The chain recombines TRBV21-1 with TRBJ1-1; the DNA was not compared with TRBD1, the D call given in the table. TRBV21-1 is termed a pseudogene. The CDR3 covers 14 residues.

This clone showed up just a few times. CDR3 region: CASSLAGGTGELFF. CDR3 nucleotide sequence: TGTGCCAGCAGCTTGGCAGGGGGCACCGGGGAGCTGTTTTTT. This chain joins TRBV5-4 and TRBJ2-2; 7 bases match TRBD1. J lost 4 bases, V lost 0 bases, and 0 bases had no gene match. CDR1 and CDR2 from the germline V gene are SGHNT and YYREEE (reference sequence). This CDR3 is built from 14 residues.

V gene TRBV2 combines with J gene TRBJ1-2; 7 bases match TRBD1. Germline assignment: CDR1 SNHLY and CDR2 FYNNEI. J was trimmed by 8 bases and V by 8 bases; bases with no gene match: 8. CDR3 size: 12 residues. CDR3 in amino acids: CASDREIKGYTF. The CDR3 coding sequence is TGTGCCAGCGACAGGGAAATTAAAGGCTACACCTTC.

This chain uses TRBV5-1 with TRBJ1-2; 7 bases are a match to TRBD1. The CDR3 totals 13 residues. Germline-derived CDR1 and CDR2 are SGHRS and YFSETQ. The J segment lost 4 bases and the V segment lost 4 bases, leaving 4 bases of the junction unmatched. CDR3 amino acids: CASSGDRAYGYTF. The DNA for the CDR3 is TGCGCCAGCAGCGGAGACAGGGCCTATGGCTACACCTTC. The entire variable domain, with the rest obtained from reference TRBV5-1 and TRBJ1-2, is as follows: KAGVTQTPRYLIKTRGQQVTLSCSPISGHRSVSWYQQTPGQGLQFLFEYFSETQRNKGNFPGRFSGRQFSNSRSEMNVSTLELGDSALYLCASSGDRAYGYTFGSGTRLTVV.

The chain employs TRBV30 and TRBJ1-2; no definite D call. The CDR3 runs 14 residues. V lost 0 bases to trimming and J lost 4 bases, with 12 bases between them. In germline, CDR1 is GTSNPN, CDR2 SVGIG (reference sequence). The CDR3 coding sequence is TGTGCCTGGAGTGTACATTGGGAGGCCTATGGCTACACCTTC. Translation: CAWSVHWEAYGYTF.

The chain combines TRBV5-4 with TRBJ1-1; D unclear. This CDR3 has 11 amino acids. Germline V gene data show CDR1 as SGHNT and CDR2 as YYREEE (reference sequence). Trimming pared 5 bases from V and 6 bases from J, leaving 8 bases between. The CDR3 bases are TGTGCCAGCAGTTCGAGATCTGAAGCTTTCTTT. It yields the protein CASSSRSEAFF. Combining the CDR3 with reference TRBV5-4 and TRBJ1-1 gives the whole variable domain ETGVTQSPTHLIKTRGQQVTLRCSSQSGHNTVSWYQQALGQGPQFIFQYYREEENGRGNFPPRFSGLQFPNYSSELNVNALELDDSALYLCASSSRSEAFFGQGTRLTVV.

V gene TRBV12-3 or TRBV12-4 combines with J gene TRBJ2-1; D is ambiguous. Trimming left V 5 bases short and J 7 bases short, with 12 bases between. The CDR3 is made up of 13 amino acids. Here the CDR3 DNA reads TGTGCCAGCAGTCCCGCGCCGGGTAATGAGCAGTTCTTC. Protein sequence: CASSPAPGNEQFF.

This sequence joins TRBV6-5 and TRBJ2-5; the match to TRBD1 covers 9 bases. The germline gives CDR1 MNHEY, CDR2 SVGAGI. J was trimmed by 5 bases and V by 6 bases; bases with no gene match: 4. CDR3 length equals 13 residues. CDR3 sequence reads: CASSYDRGETQYF. The CDR3 nucleotides are TGTGCCAGCAGCTACGACAGGGGGGAGACCCAGTACTTC.

The rearrangement uses TRBV27 and TRBJ2-1, with 11 bases that match TRBD2. Germline V gives CDR1 MNHEY, CDR2 SMNVEV (reference sequence). Trimming removed 5 bases from V and 4 bases from J; junction bases left unmatched: 7. The CDR3 sequence is 16 residues long. Here the CDR3 reads CASSALLAGVYNEQFF. CDR3 nucleotide sequence: TGTGCCAGCAGTGCCCTACTAGCGGGGGTTTACAATGAGCAGTTCTTC.